The T cell receptor beta chain described here comes from a study of blood T cell repertoires in COVID-19. Study-wide context: From T cells, B-cell-depleted T cells, or PBMCs came the material, which was cDNA or gDNA.

Germline V gene lookup returns CDR1 MNHNS and CDR2 SASEGT. Germline trimming cut 4 bases from V and 3 bases from J; bases unmatched to any gene: 8. This CDR3 comprises 16 residues. Participants were aged 18 to 89 years, lived in some 23 US areas, and enrolled virtually. Recovery meant two consecutive negative NP/OP PCR tests, professional clearance, or resolved symptoms. In the original workflow: Estimates of nucleated cell counts were drawn from the amplification of reference gene primers. Assay used: immunoSEQ multiplex PCR; TCRdb lists only in-frame clones, some missing. Clone size and V and J calls were adopted from that table, with D and trimming inferred from the DNA. In the table there are 300,000 to 350,000 clones, about 90% of which are singletons.

Source material: PBMCs or T cells enriched from blood (not recorded which). This chain joins TRBV6-1 and TRBJ2-5; TRBD1 agrees at 10 bases. The clonotype was recovered from a woman between 25 and 40 years old who had recovered from COVID-19. CDR3 coding DNA: TGTGCCAGCAGTGTTAGGACAGGGGGAACAGAAGAGACCCAGTACTTC. Residues: CASSVRTGGTEETQYF.